This passage covers 17 T cell receptor beta chains from one sample sequenced in a study of shared clonotypes between healthy human individuals. Profiled with immunoSEQ multiplex PCR; TCRdb holds only in-frame clones, not every one. The sample contains about 1,800,000 clones, about 95% of which appear only once. Only CD45RO-negative cells positively selected for CCR7 counted as naive CD8 cells, so terminally differentiated effector memory CD45RA+ cells were excluded. Specimen: naive CD8+ T cells sorted from blood. These receptors were obtained from a man younger than 35 in good health.

About this clone itself: Other DNA sequences in the same sample also yield this CDR3. This sequence joins TRBV6-5 and TRBJ2-7; possibly TRBD1 or TRBD2 for D (6 bases each). This CDR3 contains 13 residues. Germline V gene sequence: CDR1 MNHEY, CDR2 SVGAGI. Trimming cost V 6 bases and J 3 bases, with 12 bases left between them. Here the CDR3 DNA reads TGTGCCAGCAGCCTCGGAGGGGGCTACGAGCAGTACTTC. Its protein product is CASSLGGGYEQYF.

The chain carries TRBV27 and TRBJ2-1; D remains ambiguous. Germline V gene lookup returns CDR1 MNHEY and CDR2 SMNVEV (reference sequence). Trimming cost V 2 bases and J 7 bases, with 12 bases left between them. The CDR3 extends over 14 amino acids. CDR3 protein: CASSLGQFGNEQFF. CDR3 DNA: TGTGCCAGCAGTTTAGGCCAGTTCGGGAATGAGCAGTTCTTC.

The chain is built from TRBV4-1 and TRBJ2-6, with D possibly TRBD2 on 6 matching bases. V was trimmed by 1 base and J by 2 bases, leaving 12 bases between them. The germline V gene encodes CDR1 MGHRA and CDR2 YSYEKL. This CDR3 spans 17 amino acids. CDR3 coding DNA: TGCGCCAGCAGCCAAGTAGGAGGGGCTGCTGGGGCCAACGTCCTGACTTTC. This sequence encodes CASSQVGGAAGANVLTF.

Written as DNA, the CDR3 is TGTGCCAGTAGTATAGATAACAGGGCCACTGAAGCTTTCTTT. This encodes CASSIDNRATEAFF. The genes are TRBV19 and TRBJ1-1; D might be TRBD1 (6 bases). V was clipped by 0 bases and J by 4 bases, with 9 bases between them. The CDR3 covers 14 residues. The germline V gene encodes CDR1 LNHDA and CDR2 SQIVND (reference sequence).

The rearrangement links TRBV25-1 to TRBJ2-6; TRBD1 might be the D (6 bases). The CDR3 is 18 residues long. Between the trimmed V and J ends, which lost 4 bases and 0 bases, there was a span of 16 bases. Germline V gene sequence: CDR1 MGHDK, CDR2 SYGVNS. Here the CDR3 reads CASSGGPGAASGANVLTF. DNA for the CDR3: TGTGCCAGCAGTGGTGGGCCAGGGGCGGCCTCTGGGGCCAACGTCCTGACTTTC.

This clone has just one count. The same CDR3 arises from other DNA sequences in this sample as well. This chain uses TRBV30 with TRBJ2-1; 9 positions agree with TRBD2. Germline V lookup: CDR1 GTSNPN, CDR2 SVGIG (reference sequence). V lost 2 bases and J lost 4; bases outside the gene matches: 3. This CDR3 comprises 14 residues. In DNA, the CDR3 is TGTGCCTGGAGTCGGCTAGCGGGATACAATGAGCAGTTCTTC. Translated: CAWSRLAGYNEQFF. The variable domain in full, with the rest retrieved from reference TRBV30 and TRBJ2-1, is SQTIHQWPATLVQPVGSPLSLECTVEGTSNPNLYWYRQAAGRGLQLLFYSVGIGQISSEVPQNLSASRPQDRQFILSSKKLLLSDSGFYLCAWSRLAGYNEQFFGPGTRLTVL.

The chain has TRBV6-5 and TRBJ2-7, with 9 positions matching TRBD2. J was trimmed by 0 bases and V by 0 bases; bases with no gene match: 3. The CDR3 is made up of 16 amino acids. Germline V CDR1 and CDR2: MNHEY, SVGAGI. The CDR3 loop is CASSYSAGGYSYEQYF. CDR3 bases: TGTGCCAGCAGTTACTCAGCGGGGGGTTACTCCTACGAGCAGTACTTC.

This chain links TRBV27 with TRBJ2-7; TRBD1 matches 9 bases. The CDR3 contains 15 residues. V lost 5 bases and J lost 7; bases outside the gene matches: 12. The germline gives CDR1 MNHEY, CDR2 SMNVEV (reference sequence). CDR3 sequence reads: CASSPTGGDNREQYF. Written as DNA, the CDR3 is TGTGCCAGCAGTCCTACAGGGGGCGATAATAGGGAGCAGTACTTC.

J is TRBJ1-6 and V is TRBV7-2; D is undetermined. The length of the CDR3 is 14 residues. V was trimmed by 4 bases and J by 8 bases, leaving 12 bases between them. The germline gives CDR1 SGHTA, CDR2 FQGNSA. The CDR3 DNA reads as TGTGCCAGCAGCTCGACTAACCCGGATTCACCCCTCCACTTT. Protein product: CASSSTNPDSPLHF. Based on the CDR3 plus reference TRBV7-2 and TRBJ1-6, the full variable domain is GAGVSQSPSNKVTEKGKDVELRCDPISGHTALYWYRQSLGQGLEFLIYFQGNSAPDKSGLPSDRFSAERTGGSVSTLTIQRTQQEDSAVYLCASSSTNPDSPLHFGNGTRLTVT.

The gene calls are TRBV7-6 and TRBJ2-7; D ambiguous. This CDR3 comprises 13 residues. Germline V gene data show CDR1 as SGHVS and CDR2 as FNYEAQ. With 4 bases removed from V and 4 bases from J, the gap between germline ends came to 11 bases. The CDR3 nucleotides read TGTGCCAGCAGCTACCAGTTGGGGTACGAGCAGTACTTC. It translates to CASSYQLGYEQYF.

CDR3 protein: CASGLDLVTGRPETQYF. CDR3 nucleotides: TGTGCTAGTGGTCTCGACCTAGTGACAGGGAGACCCGAGACCCAGTACTTC. V is TRBV12-5 and J is TRBJ2-5, with TRBD1 identical over 7 bases. V lost 5 bases, J lost 5 bases, and 17 bases stayed unmatched. The CDR3 has 17 amino acids. Looked up from germline, CDR1 is LGHNT and CDR2 is FRNRAP.

This clone was recorded only once. V and J are TRBV27 and TRBJ2-3; 8 bases agree with TRBD1. This CDR3 has 13 amino acids. The germline CDR1 and CDR2 sequences are MNHEY and SMNVEV (reference sequence). V gave up 5 bases and J gave up 9 bases; unmatched junction bases: 7. CDR3 in DNA: TGTGCCAGCAGTGGGGAGCCAGGGGGCACGCAGTATTTT. It yields the protein CASSGEPGGTQYF.

The chain combines TRBV9 with TRBJ2-2; D unclear. Trimming left V 1 base short and J 6 bases short, with 10 bases between. Germline V lookup: CDR1 SGDLS, CDR2 YYNGEE. The CDR3 is 14 residues long. CDR3 in amino acids: CASSVYLVAGELFF. Here the CDR3 DNA reads TGTGCCAGCAGCGTATACCTAGTGGCCGGGGAGCTGTTTTTT.

This chain uses TRBV4-1 with TRBJ2-1; D may be TRBD2 (5 bases). The V gene lost 4 bases and the J gene lost 7 bases, with 11 bases spanning the gap. The CDR3 is 13 residues long. Germline CDR1 and CDR2: MGHRA and YSYEKL. For the CDR3, the DNA is TGCGCCAGCAGCCTGCGGGTGGGGAATGAGCAGTTCTTC. Protein product: CASSLRVGNEQFF.

The chain is built from TRBV7-9 and TRBJ2-3, with 11 bases lining up with TRBD2. The CDR3 consists of 19 residues. Germline trimming cut 0 bases from V and 0 bases from J; bases unmatched to any gene: 8. Germline V lookup: CDR1 SEHNR, CDR2 FQNEAQ (reference sequence). The CDR3 DNA is TGTGCCAGCAGCTTAGCGTTAACTAGCGGGAGCGTTAGCACAGATACGCAGTATTTT. Encoded protein: CASSLALTSGSVSTDTQYF.

The V and J genes are TRBV7-2 and TRBJ2-7; 9 bases agree with TRBD1. Unmatched junction bases numbered 6, after V lost 4 bases and J lost 5 bases. The CDR3 has 14 residues. Germline CDR1 reads SGHTA; CDR2 reads FQGNSA. The CDR3 nucleotides read TGTGCCAGCAGCTGGACAGGGGAGGGGAACGAGCAGTACTTC. Translating it yields CASSWTGEGNEQYF.

In nucleotides, the CDR3 is TGTGCCAGCAGCCCCGCGGGCGGGAACCCCTACAATGAGCAGTTCTTC. Translating it yields CASSPAGGNPYNEQFF. The V call is TRBV7-9, the J call TRBJ2-1; tentatively, D is TRBD2 (6 bases). CDR1 SEHNR and CDR2 FQNEAQ come from the germline V gene (reference sequence). V was shortened by 5 bases and J by 2 bases, with 16 bases between the two germline ends. This CDR3 is built from 16 residues.